The 27 T cell receptor beta chains below come from one sample, sequenced in a study of blood T cell repertoires in COVID-19. The data were produced by immunoSEQ multiplex PCR, yet TCRdb's version contains in-frame clones alone and is incomplete. The table records about 97,000 clones, around 87% of them present only once. Sample: peripheral blood. These receptor sequences come from a woman aged 30 to 39 with acute or convalescent COVID-19.

The V call is TRBV2, the J call TRBJ2-7; 9 nucleotides match TRBD2. Germline loops: CDR1 SNHLY, CDR2 FYNNEI. The length of the CDR3 is 14 residues. Trimming at V came to 4 bases and at J to 3 bases, leaving 4 bases not matched to a gene. The CDR3 nucleotides are TGTGCCAGCAGTGGACAGCGGGGGGACTACGAGCAGTACTTC. This translates into CASSGQRGDYEQYF.

The chain carries TRBV27 and TRBJ2-7; maybe TRBD2 (6 bases). The germline V and J ends were trimmed by 0 bases and 6 bases, with 6 bases remaining between them. The CDR3 extends over 12 amino acids. Germline lookup yields CDR1 MNHEY and CDR2 SMNVEV (reference sequence). DNA for the CDR3: TGTGCCAGCAGTTTATCCGGGGGCGAGCAGTACTTC. This gives the protein CASSLSGGEQYF.

This clone was seen a single time. The chain joins TRBV6-2 or TRBV6-3 to TRBJ1-4, with D maybe TRBD1 (6 bases). V lost 4 bases and J lost 4, with 13 bases in between. The germline gives CDR1 MNHEY, CDR2 SVGEGT. This CDR3 spans 15 amino acids. The CDR3 is CASSSGVADNEKLFF. The CDR3 nucleotides read TGTGCCAGCAGTTCAGGGGTTGCGGATAATGAAAAACTGTTTTTT.

The genes are TRBV27 and TRBJ1-4; D gene uncertain. This CDR3 is built from 13 residues. Trimming stripped 6 bases from V and 6 bases from J, with 11 bases between. Germline V gives CDR1 MNHEY, CDR2 SMNVEV (reference sequence). CDR3 nucleotide sequence: TGTGCCAGCAGGAAGAGGGTCGATGAAAAACTGTTTTTT. Translated: CASRKRVDEKLFF.

The rearrangement joins TRBV9 to TRBJ2-7, with TRBD2 matching over 9 bases. V shed 0 bases, J shed 12 bases, and the junction held 13 bases outside the gene matches. CDR1 is SGDLS, CDR2 YYNGEE, per germline. The CDR3 length is 15 residues. In DNA form, the CDR3 reads TGTGCCAGCAGCGTAGACGGTCGAGCGGGGGGCCCCTCGTACTTC. As protein: CASSVDGRAGGPSYF.

The CDR3 DNA reads TGTGCCAGCAGTGAAGATGGACAGTTATCATATGGCTACACCTTC. Protein sequence: CASSEDGQLSYGYTF. The V gene is TRBV6-1, the J gene TRBJ1-2, with TRBD1 as a possible D gene (6 bases). The CDR3 covers 15 residues. Trimming cost V 1 base and J 5 bases, with 14 bases left between them. Germline V gives CDR1 MNHNS, CDR2 SASEGT.

This sequence joins TRBV6-6 and TRBJ1-1; weak D call: TRBD1 (5 bases). The germline CDR1 and CDR2 sequences are MNHNY and SVGAGI (reference sequence). This CDR3 is built from 15 residues. V lost 2 bases to trimming and J lost 6 bases, with 16 bases between them. The DNA of the CDR3 is TGTGCCAGCAGTTACGTGGCCAGGGAGGGGTCTGAAGCTTTCTTT. Amino acids: CASSYVAREGSEAFF.

Points on this clone: Other DNA variants within this sample encode the same CDR3. The V gene is TRBV28, the J gene TRBJ2-7; TRBD2 matches 7 bases. Germline CDR1 and CDR2: MDHEN and SYDVKM. Trimming took 6 bases from V and 2 from J; bases not matched to a gene: 1. The CDR3 is 12 amino acids. CDR3: CASRGGTYEQYF. The CDR3 nucleotides read TGTGCCAGCAGGGGGGGGACCTACGAGCAGTACTTC.

The chain couples TRBV20-1 to TRBJ1-1; D may be TRBD1 (5 bases). V dropped 0 bases and J dropped 12 bases, with 11 bases sitting between them. CDR1 and CDR2 from the germline V gene are DFQATT and SNEGSKA (reference sequence). This CDR3 region has 11 residues. Here the CDR3 reads CSARDGRDPFF. Written as DNA, the CDR3 is TGCAGTGCTAGAGATGGGCGGGACCCTTTCTTT.

The chain is built from TRBV6-5 and TRBJ1-1, with D possibly matching TRBD1 (5 bases). The CDR3 totals 15 residues. CDR1 and CDR2 from the germline V gene are MNHEY and SVGAGI. Trimming removed 3 bases at V and 0 bases at J, with 11 bases between. DNA of the CDR3: TGTGCCAGCAGTTATCTCAGGGTTGTGAACACTGAAGCTTTCTTT. This translates into CASSYLRVVNTEAFF.

The chain uses TRBV29-1 and TRBJ1-2; D remains ambiguous. Germline-derived CDR1 and CDR2 are SQVTM and ANQGSEA. This CDR3 comprises 13 residues. Between the trimmed V and J ends, which lost 5 bases and 0 bases, there was a span of 10 bases. The DNA for the CDR3 is TGCAGCGTTCGAGACGGGACTAACTATGGCTACACCTTC. Its protein product is CSVRDGTNYGYTF.

V and J are TRBV2 and TRBJ1-5; D is undetermined. The V end was cut by 4 bases, the J end by 2 bases, with 9 bases between. The CDR3 sequence is 14 residues long. The germline V gene encodes CDR1 SNHLY and CDR2 FYNNEI. This CDR3 is CASSGREGNQPQHF. DNA of the CDR3: TGTGCCAGCAGTGGGAGGGAGGGCAATCAGCCCCAGCATTTT.

The chain couples TRBV5-6 to TRBJ2-7; D is possibly TRBD1 (8 bases). The CDR3 is made up of 16 amino acids. Trimming removed 4 bases from V and 2 bases from J, with 19 bases in between. Germline CDR1 SGHDT, CDR2 YYEEEE. The CDR3 sequence is CASSVYRGEGTYEQYF. The CDR3, as DNA: TGTGCCAGCAGCGTCTACAGGGGGGAGGGGACCTACGAGCAGTACTTC.

This clone has more than one count but fewer than ten. The chain is built from TRBV5-6 and TRBJ1-3, with TRBD1 matching over 8 bases. The CDR3 has 15 residues. J lost 2 bases, V lost 4 bases, and 5 bases had no gene match. Germline V gene lookup returns CDR1 SGHDT and CDR2 YYEEEE. The CDR3 region is CASSALTGAGNTIYF. CDR3 in DNA: TGTGCCAGCAGCGCGCTGACAGGGGCTGGAAACACCATATATTTT.

The rearrangement joins TRBV5-8 to TRBJ1-1; 7 bases align to TRBD1. The CDR3 runs 14 residues. The germline CDR1 and CDR2 sequences are SGHTS and YDEGEE. V shed 2 bases and J 3 bases; nucleotides not matched to a gene: 4. Here the CDR3 DNA reads TGTGCCAGCAGCTTTGATGACAGGGACACTGAAGCTTTCTTT. This codes for CASSFDDRDTEAFF.

V usage is TRBV7-6 and J usage is TRBJ2-1, with D possibly being TRBD1 (6 bases). There are 18 residues in the CDR3. Germline V gene sequence: CDR1 SGHVS, CDR2 FNYEAQ. V gave up 3 bases and J gave up 6 bases, with 24 bases separating them. The CDR3 nucleotides are TGTGCCAGCAGCTTCTGGACAGCGGTATCATCTGCCGTCAATGAGCAGTTCTTC. This codes for CASSFWTAVSSAVNEQFF.

The chain joins TRBV9 to TRBJ2-1; D perhaps matches TRBD2 (5 bases). Germline V gene data show CDR1 as SGDLS and CDR2 as YYNGEE. Trimming took 3 bases from V and 9 from J, leaving 10 bases between them. The CDR3 sequence is 12 residues long. The CDR3 here is CASSGLGGEQFF. Here the CDR3 DNA reads TGTGCCAGCAGCGGTCTCGGAGGTGAGCAGTTCTTC.

This clone came up once. V is TRBV29-1 and J is TRBJ1-3; D is unresolved. From germline, CDR1 is SQVTM and CDR2 ANQGSEA. Trimming shortened V by 4 bases and J by 1 base, and 17 bases separated the two germline ends. CDR3 length equals 16 residues. DNA of the CDR3: TGCAGCGTTGCAGCCGCTGCCGGGATATCTGGAAACACCATATATTTT. It specifies CSVAAAAGISGNTIYF.

The chain couples TRBV5-6 to TRBJ1-2; possible D gene TRBD1, 5 bases. V was cut by 4 bases and J by 4 bases, with 17 bases left in between. Per germline, CDR1 SGHDT and CDR2 YYEEEE. The CDR3 runs to 15 residues. Here the CDR3 reads CASSTLGGVSYGYTF. The DNA of the CDR3 is TGTGCCAGCAGCACCCTCGGGGGGGTGAGCTATGGCTACACCTTC.

J is TRBJ1-3 and V is TRBV5-6; 8 bases map to TRBD1. The CDR3 extends over 16 amino acids. Germline V gives CDR1 SGHDT, CDR2 YYEEEE. The V gene end was trimmed by 3 bases and the J gene end by 5 bases; junction bases not matched to a gene: 10. CDR3 protein: CASSSGTGAGRNTIYF. In DNA form, the CDR3 reads TGTGCCAGCAGCTCAGGGACAGGCGCTGGAAGAAACACCATATATTTT.

The V gene is TRBV4-2, the J gene TRBJ2-3; possible D gene TRBD2, 5 bases. V shed 0 bases and J shed 2 bases, with 15 bases lying between them. The CDR3 runs to 17 residues. The germline gives CDR1 LGHNA, CDR2 YNFKEQ. For the CDR3, the DNA is TGTGCCAGCAGCCAAGATCCTGGGAGATCCCCCACAGATACGCAGTATTTT. It specifies CASSQDPGRSPTDTQYF.

This rearrangement joins TRBV24-1 to TRBJ1-4, with TRBD1 matching 9 bases. V gave up 8 bases and J gave up 5 bases; unmatched junction bases: 2. The germline V gene encodes CDR1 KGHDR and CDR2 SFDVKD. The CDR3 extends over 13 amino acids. CDR3 bases: TGTGCCACCACCGACAGGGGGAATGAAAAACTGTTTTTT. Translation gives CATTDRGNEKLFF.

This clone was seen once. The chain employs TRBV2 and TRBJ1-5; a possible D gene is TRBD1 (5 bases). This CDR3 contains 15 residues. Germline CDR1 reads SNHLY; CDR2 reads FYNNEI. V was pared by 4 bases and J by 5 bases, with 15 bases between. CDR3 in DNA: TGTGCCAGCAGTGGGATGGGGGGAGAGTATCAGCCCCAGCATTTT. Protein sequence: CASSGMGGEYQPQHF.

This chain links TRBV18 with TRBJ1-2, with D possibly TRBD1 on 5 matching bases. Looked up from germline, CDR1 is KGHSH and CDR2 is LQKENI. V lost 0 bases and J lost 4, with 12 bases in between. CDR3 length: 15 amino acids. Here the CDR3 DNA reads TGTGCCAGCTCACCACCGAGTGACAGCCCCTATGGCTACACCTTC. It yields the protein CASSPPSDSPYGYTF.

This clone was seen only once. The J gene is TRBJ2-1, the V gene TRBV6-5; D perhaps matches TRBD1 (5 bases). The ends were cut back, 5 bases at V and 7 bases at J, with 18 bases in the middle. CDR1 MNHEY and CDR2 SVGAGI come from the germline V gene. CDR3 size: 15 residues. For the CDR3, the DNA is TGTGCCAGCAGTACTTACAGGAGTCTATGGAATGAGCAGTTCTTC. Translated: CASSTYRSLWNEQFF.

The chain carries TRBV2 and TRBJ2-7, with 7 bases identical to TRBD2. Germline CDR1 reads SNHLY; CDR2 reads FYNNEI. V trimming: 7 bases; J trimming: 3 bases; junction bases outside the gene matches: 6. The length of the CDR3 is 13 residues. In DNA form, the CDR3 reads TGTGCCAGCAATCCGAGCGGGGTCTACGAGCAGTACTTC. Residues: CASNPSGVYEQYF.

The chain links TRBV24-1 to TRBJ2-1; perhaps TRBD1 as D (6 bases). Looked up from germline, CDR1 is KGHDR and CDR2 is SFDVKD. The CDR3 extends over 15 amino acids. Trimming pared 4 bases from V and 2 bases from J, leaving 11 bases between. In DNA, the CDR3 is TGTGCCACCAGTGAACAAAGACAGGCCTACAATGAGCAGTTCTTC. This translates into CATSEQRQAYNEQFF.